Listed here is a single TCR beta chain. Pooled together were second doses at about 4 or about 12 weeks. The data are from a study of T cell responses to AZD1222 COVID-19 vaccine. V lost 0 bases and J lost 15, with 11 bases in between. This CDR3 region has 12 residues. From germline, CDR1 is SGHAT and CDR2 FQDESV (reference sequence). Using immunoSEQ multiplex PCR, the repertoire was profiled, and TCRdb retains in-frame clones only, with some absent. The table shows tens of thousands of clones, with around 87% occurring only once. The clonotype comes from an adult who received the AZD1222 COVID-19 vaccine. The V call is TRBV11-1, the J call TRBJ2-2; D might be TRBD2 (6 bases). The material was peripheral blood, obtained 28 days after the second AZD1222 dose. The CDR3 loop reads CASSLAEGQVFF. Here the CDR3 DNA reads TGTGCCAGCAGCTTAGCGGAGGGGCAGGTGTTTTTT.